This T cell receptor beta chain was found in a study of STAT3 mutations in large granular lymphocyte leukemia. General study points: Differing intervals and regimens complicate linking therapy response to clone burden. Every T-cell large granular lymphocyte leukemia patient had at least one immunodominant TCR beta clonotype.

There are 15 residues in the CDR3. Germline V gives CDR1 KGHSH, CDR2 LQKENI. The ends lost 6 bases at V and 8 bases at J; junction bases unmatched: 7. Repertoires were generated with immunoSEQ multiplex PCR, while TCRdb's copy carries only in-frame clones and drops some. Counted here are 1,500 to 2,000 clones, roughly 57% occurring once; the ten biggest clones make up more than 60%. In this sample, this clone turned up once. Its antigen is not known. This TCR was sampled from a man aged 60-69 years with T-cell large granular lymphocyte leukemia. Some clones in this sample may be carry-over from other donors' samples. This chain connects TRBV18 to TRBJ1-6; 10 nucleotides align to TRBD1. The sequencing sample was made of peripheral blood mononuclear cells. Written as DNA, the CDR3 is TGTGCCAGCTCGGAGACAGGGGGCGCTGATTCACCCCTCCACTTT. Amino acid sequence: CASSETGGADSPLHF.